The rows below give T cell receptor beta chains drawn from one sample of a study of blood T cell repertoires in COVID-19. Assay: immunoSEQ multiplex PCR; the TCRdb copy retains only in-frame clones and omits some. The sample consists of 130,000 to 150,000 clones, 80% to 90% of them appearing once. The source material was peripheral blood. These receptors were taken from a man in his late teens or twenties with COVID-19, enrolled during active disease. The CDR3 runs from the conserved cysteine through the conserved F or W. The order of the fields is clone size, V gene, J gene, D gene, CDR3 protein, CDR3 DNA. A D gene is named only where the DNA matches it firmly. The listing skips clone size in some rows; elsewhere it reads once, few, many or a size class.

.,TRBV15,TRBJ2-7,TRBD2,CATSSAAGGGEQYF,TGTGCCACCAGCAGTGCGGCGGGAGGGGGCGAGCAGTACTTC
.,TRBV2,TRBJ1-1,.,CASSEVLGGEAFF,TGTGCCAGCAGTGAAGTGTTAGGGGGAGAAGCTTTCTTT
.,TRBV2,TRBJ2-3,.,CASSEAAGAADTQYF,TGTGCCAGCAGTGAAGCGGCGGGGGCTGCAGATACGCAGTATTTT
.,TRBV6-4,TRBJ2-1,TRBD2,CASSRLAGVDNEQFF,TGTGCCAGCAGTAGACTAGCGGGAGTAGACAATGAGCAGTTCTTC
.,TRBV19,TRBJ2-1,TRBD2,CASSMGGLAGYNEQFF,TGTGCCAGTAGTATGGGAGGACTAGCGGGATACAATGAGCAGTTCTTC
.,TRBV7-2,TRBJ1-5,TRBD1,CASSLLEGAGQPQHF,TGTGCCAGCAGCTTATTAGAGGGGGCAGGTCAGCCCCAGCATTTT
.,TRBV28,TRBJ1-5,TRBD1,CASVTGLQPQHF,TGTGCCAGTGTGACAGGGCTTCAGCCCCAGCATTTT
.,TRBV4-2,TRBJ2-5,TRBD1,CASSQGQQETQYF,TGTGCCAGCAGCCAGGGACAGCAAGAGACCCAGTACTTC
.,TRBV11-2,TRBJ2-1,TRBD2,CASSRTSGSGNEQFF,TGTGCCAGCAGCCGGACTAGCGGGAGTGGCAATGAGCAGTTCTTC
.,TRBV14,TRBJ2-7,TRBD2,CASSQEWSPGLAGGEQYF,TGTGCCAGCAGCCAAGAATGGAGCCCGGGACTAGCAGGGGGCGAGCAGTACTTC
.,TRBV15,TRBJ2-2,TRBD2,CATSRGLAGGPDTGELFF,TGTGCCACCAGCAGAGGACTAGCGGGAGGGCCAGACACCGGGGAGCTGTTTTTT
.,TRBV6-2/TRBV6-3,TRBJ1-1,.,CASSYKRGPGNTEAFF,TGTGCCAGCAGTTACAAAAGGGGTCCAGGGAACACTGAAGCTTTCTTT
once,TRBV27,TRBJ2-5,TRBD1,CASRPGIGQGETQYF,TGTGCCAGCAGGCCTGGAATAGGACAGGGGGAGACCCAGTACTTC
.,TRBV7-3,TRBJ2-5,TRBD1,CASSPGQFYQETQYF,TGTGCCAGCAGCCCGGGACAGTTCTACCAAGAGACCCAGTACTTC
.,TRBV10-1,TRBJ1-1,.,CASAAFEAFF,TGCGCCAGCGCGGCCTTCGAAGCTTTCTTT
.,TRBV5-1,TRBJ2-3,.,CASIGEASTDTQYF,TGCGCCAGCATAGGGGAGGCTAGCACAGATACGCAGTATTTT
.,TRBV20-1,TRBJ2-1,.,CSASGLSDEVVYNEQFF,TGCAGTGCTAGTGGCCTTAGCGATGAGGTGGTTTACAATGAGCAGTTCTTC
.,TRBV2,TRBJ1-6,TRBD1,CASGPGGNSPLHF,TGTGCCAGTGGACCAGGGGGGAATTCACCCCTCCACTTT
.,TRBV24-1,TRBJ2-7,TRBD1,CATSDRTGGVHEQYF,TGTGCCACCAGTGATAGGACAGGGGGCGTCCACGAGCAGTACTTC
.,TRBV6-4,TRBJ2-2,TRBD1,CASIKGQEKTGELFF,TGTGCCAGCATCAAAGGACAGGAAAAAACCGGGGAGCTGTTTTTT
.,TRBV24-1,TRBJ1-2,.,CATSAAGNYGYTF,TGTGCCACCAGTGCCGCGGGTAACTATGGCTACACCTTC
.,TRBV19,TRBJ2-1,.,CASTIGTLPSSYNEQFF,TGTGCCAGTACCATTGGGACTCTTCCTAGCTCCTACAATGAGCAGTTCTTC
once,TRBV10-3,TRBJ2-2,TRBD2,CATRASGSNTGELFF,TGTGCCACTAGAGCTAGCGGGAGCAACACCGGGGAGCTGTTTTTT
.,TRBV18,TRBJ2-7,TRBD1,CASSPLTGTGGRQQYF,TGTGCCAGCTCACCTCTGACCGGGACAGGGGGCCGTCAGCAGTACTTC
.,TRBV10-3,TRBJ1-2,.,CAIGAGLNYGYTF,TGTGCCATCGGGGCAGGTCTTAACTATGGCTACACCTTC
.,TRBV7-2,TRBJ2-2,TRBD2,CASSLVGGSNTGELFF,TGTGCCAGCAGCTTAGTGGGGGGGTCGAACACCGGGGAGCTGTTTTTT
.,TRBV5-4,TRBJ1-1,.,CASSFRGKNTEAFF,TGTGCCAGCAGCTTCAGAGGGAAGAACACTGAAGCTTTCTTT
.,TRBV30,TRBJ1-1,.,CAWTSLGGARRATEAFF,TGTGCCTGGACCTCTTTGGGGGGGGCAAGACGGGCCACTGAAGCTTTCTTT
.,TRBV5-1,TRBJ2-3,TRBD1,CASSLGQGAARTTDTQYF,TGCGCCAGCAGCTTGGGACAGGGGGCGGCTCGAACCACAGATACGCAGTATTTT
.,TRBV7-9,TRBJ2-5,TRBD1,CASSIAGQGARYATQYF,TGTGCCAGCAGCATAGCGGGACAGGGGGCCAGGTACGCGACCCAGTACTTC
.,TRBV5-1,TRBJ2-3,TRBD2,CASSPTSGPPTDTQYF,TGCGCCAGCAGCCCTACTAGCGGGCCTCCCACAGATACGCAGTATTTT
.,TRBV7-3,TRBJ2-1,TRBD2,CASSTGLGPSYNEQFF,TGTGCCAGCAGCACCGGACTAGGTCCCTCCTACAATGAGCAGTTCTTC
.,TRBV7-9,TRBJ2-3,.,CASSLAVAETTDTQYF,TGTGCCAGCAGCTTAGCGGTAGCGGAAACCACAGATACGCAGTATTTT
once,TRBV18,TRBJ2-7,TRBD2,CASSPAGGPYEQYF,TGTGCCAGCTCACCCGCGGGAGGGCCCTACGAGCAGTACTTC
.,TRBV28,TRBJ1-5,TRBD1,CASSLKGAEYSNQPQHF,TGTGCCAGCAGTTTAAAGGGGGCAGAATATAGCAATCAGCCCCAGCATTTT
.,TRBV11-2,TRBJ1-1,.,CASSLGGTWTEAFF,TGTGCCAGCAGCTTAGGAGGGACATGGACTGAAGCTTTCTTT